This TCR beta chain was retrieved from a study of Ad26.COV2.S vaccination and SARS-CoV-2 variants. Across the whole study: Ad26.COV2.S arm of COV1001 included the donor. Once or twice, 56 days apart, Ad26.COV2.S was delivered intramuscularly.

A note on this clone: Its antigen is unidentified.

The data were produced by immunoSEQ multiplex PCR, yet TCRdb's version contains in-frame clones alone and is incomplete. Of about 250,000 clones listed, around 88% were seen once; the top ten hold roughly 3%. Findings and limits, study-wide: Across vaccine and placebo recipients, the breadth of non-spike TCRs was similar. Reported post-vaccination CD8+ and CD4+ T cell responses to spike showed substantial breadth.

The treatment here: about 20 received Ad26.COV2.S at low or high dose, single or two shots; about 5 received placebo; per-sample allocation not given. The study sampled participants on day 63 after the first vaccine or placebo injection. Trimming shortened V by 5 bases and J by 1 base, and 9 bases separated the two germline ends. CDR3 length: 13 residues. Germline V gene lookup returns CDR1 SGHRS and CDR2 YFSETQ. The chain links TRBV5-1 to TRBJ1-1; no firm D call. The TCR comes from a person aged 18-60 years who received the Ad26.COV2.S COVID-19 vaccine or a placebo. This specimen consisted of peripheral blood, obtained in a trial of Ad26.COV2.S vaccine versus placebo. CDR3 coding DNA: TGCGCCAGCAGAGGAGAGGAGAACACTGAAGCTTTCTTT. This encodes CASRGEENTEAFF.